Below, 7 T cell receptor beta chains from the same sample are listed, as sequenced in a study of T cell changes during pregnancy in multiple sclerosis. Measured with immunoSEQ multiplex PCR; TCRdb has only the in-frame clones, and not every one. The sample lists around 70,000 clones; 85% to 95% were seen once. Sequencing was performed on peripheral blood, taken before pregnancy. The receptors were gathered from a female donor with multiple sclerosis, enrolled in a pregnancy study.

The chain couples TRBV4-1 to TRBJ1-1; 10 bases map to TRBD1. CDR1 and CDR2 from the germline V gene are MGHRA and YSYEKL. The CDR3 is made up of 16 amino acids. V was clipped by 5 bases and J by 3 bases; unmatched bases: 9. The DNA of the CDR3 is TGCGCCAGCAGCTCCCGGGACAGGGGAGGGGACACTGAAGCTTTCTTT. It is translated as CASSSRDRGGDTEAFF.

The V gene is TRBV25-1, the J gene TRBJ1-1; D possibly corresponds to TRBD1 (5 bases). V shed 6 bases and J shed 5 bases, with 16 bases lying between them. The CDR3 spans 14 residues. From germline, CDR1 is MGHDK and CDR2 SYGVNS. CDR3 sequence (DNA): TGTGCCAGCAGGGGGGGAGTCTTTCGGACTGAAGCTTTCTTT. Translated: CASRGGVFRTEAFF. Combining the CDR3 with reference TRBV25-1 and TRBJ1-1 gives the whole variable domain EADIYQTPRYLVIGTGKKITLECSQTMGHDKMYWYQQDPGMELHLIHYSYGVNSTEKGDLSSESTVSRIRTEHFPLTLESARPSHTSQYLCASRGGVFRTEAFFGQGTRLTVV.

The chain uses TRBV11-2 and TRBJ2-5, with D maybe TRBD2 (5 bases). The CDR3 has 14 amino acids. Germline V lookup: CDR1 SGHAT, CDR2 FQNNGV. Trimming took off 1 base at V and 4 bases at J, with 10 bases between the two ends. The CDR3: CASSLVTAGETQYF. CDR3 DNA: TGTGCCAGCAGCTTAGTCACGGCGGGAGAGACCCAGTACTTC.

This chain connects TRBV6-5 to TRBJ2-3; possible D gene TRBD2, 6 bases. V lost 6 bases, J lost 2 bases, and 12 bases lay in between. The CDR3 covers 14 residues. The germline V gene has CDR1 MNHEY and CDR2 SVGAGI. CDR3 protein: CASRTSGDTDTQYF. The CDR3 DNA follows: TGTGCCAGCAGGACGTCGGGAGACACAGATACGCAGTATTTT.

The rearrangement links TRBV4-3 to TRBJ1-2, with D tentatively TRBD1 (5 bases). The germline V and J ends were trimmed by 7 bases and 7 bases, with 22 bases remaining between them. This CDR3 contains 15 residues. CDR1 and CDR2 from the germline V gene are LGHNA and YSLEER. CDR3 in DNA: TGCGCCAGCACCCGGTCCCAGGGCGGGATCGGTGGCTACACCTTC. As protein: CASTRSQGGIGGYTF.

The rearrangement uses TRBV5-4 and TRBJ2-1; 8 bases map to TRBD2. This CDR3 has 15 residues. V was clipped by 2 bases and J by 7 bases; unmatched bases: 8. CDR1 and CDR2 from the germline V gene are SGHNT and YYREEE (reference sequence). CDR3 residues: CASSFGPAGVNEQFF. For the CDR3, the DNA is TGTGCCAGCAGCTTTGGGCCAGCGGGAGTAAATGAGCAGTTCTTC.

The CDR3 here is CAWTRGLNQPQHF. The CDR3 coding sequence is TGTGCCTGGACCAGGGGTTTGAATCAGCCCCAGCATTTT. The chain carries TRBV30 and TRBJ1-5, with a possible D match to TRBD1 (6 bases). V was trimmed by 4 bases and J by 4 bases, leaving 11 bases between them. The CDR3 loop spans 13 amino acids. Germline CDR1 and CDR2: GTSNPN and SVGIG (reference sequence).